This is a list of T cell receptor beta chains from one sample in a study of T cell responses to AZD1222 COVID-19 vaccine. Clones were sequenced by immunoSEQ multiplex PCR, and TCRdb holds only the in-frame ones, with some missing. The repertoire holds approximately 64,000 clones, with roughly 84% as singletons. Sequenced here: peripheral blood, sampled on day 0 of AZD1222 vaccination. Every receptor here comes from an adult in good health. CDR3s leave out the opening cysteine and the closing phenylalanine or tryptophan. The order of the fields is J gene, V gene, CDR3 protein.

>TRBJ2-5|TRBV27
ASTSSHPRETQY
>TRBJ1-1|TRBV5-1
ASSPSDRGDTEAF
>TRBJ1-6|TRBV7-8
ASSLGGREESPLH
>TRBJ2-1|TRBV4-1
ASSQEAPLESEQF
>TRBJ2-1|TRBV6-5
ASSRNRESEQF
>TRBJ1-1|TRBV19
ASSPHGTGANTEAF
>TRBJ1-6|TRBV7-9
ASSLGQGVGSPLH
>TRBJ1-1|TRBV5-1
ASSLEFGGNTEAF
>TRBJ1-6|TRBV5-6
ASSPRGGRIGSPLH
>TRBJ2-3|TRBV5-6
ASTGGGASSTDTQY
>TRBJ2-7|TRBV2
ASSPLRRGLSSYEQY
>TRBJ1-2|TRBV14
ASSQDSQGGGYT
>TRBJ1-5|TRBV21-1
ASSNGHRDREGNQPQH
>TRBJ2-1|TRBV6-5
ATWQRGINEQF
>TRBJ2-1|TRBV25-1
ASSEGPRWAGSYNEQF
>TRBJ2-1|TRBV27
ASSLGQVSYNEQF
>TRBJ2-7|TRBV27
ASSSLGLYEQY
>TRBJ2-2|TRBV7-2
ASSSGRGGELF
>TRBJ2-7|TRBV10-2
ASSELPGGNHEQY
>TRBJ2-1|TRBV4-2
ASSQDSGAYNEQF
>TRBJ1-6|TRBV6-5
ASSYSVGAYSPLH
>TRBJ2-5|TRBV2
ASSEGQEEETQY
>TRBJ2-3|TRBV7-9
ASSLPAGRTDTQY
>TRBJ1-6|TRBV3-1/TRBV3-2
ASSHGPGGNYSPLH
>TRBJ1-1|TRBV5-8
ASSLGPGRGGGNTEAF
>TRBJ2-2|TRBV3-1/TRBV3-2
ASSQTQGTGELF
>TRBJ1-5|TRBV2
ASRENRDGQPQH
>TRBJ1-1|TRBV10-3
AINQGENTEAF
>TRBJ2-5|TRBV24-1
ATSDTWGQETQY
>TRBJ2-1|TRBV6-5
ATKGSLDEQF
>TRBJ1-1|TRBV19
ASILATEAF
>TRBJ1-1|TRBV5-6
ASSLYREAF
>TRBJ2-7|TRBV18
ASSPLDLGSYEQY
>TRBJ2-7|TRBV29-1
SVSRSAYEQY
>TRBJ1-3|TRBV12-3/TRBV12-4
ASSFAGNTIY
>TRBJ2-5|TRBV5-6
ASSLGRPETQY
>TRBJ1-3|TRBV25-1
ASSANPGVVSGNTIY
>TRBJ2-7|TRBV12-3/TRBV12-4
ASSSDSYEQY
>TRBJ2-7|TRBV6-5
ASSYAPSLEQY
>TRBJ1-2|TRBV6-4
ASRQGSRGYT
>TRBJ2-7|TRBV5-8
ASSAEWVGSVYEQY
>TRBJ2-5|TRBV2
ASSIETQY
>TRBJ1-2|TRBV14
ASSQESGRQTA
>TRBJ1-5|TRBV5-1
ASSLAANLSNQPQH
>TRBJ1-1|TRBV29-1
SVEKGQNTEAF
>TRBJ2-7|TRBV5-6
ASSLVSGGLSYEQY
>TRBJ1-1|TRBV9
ASSVDRDAF
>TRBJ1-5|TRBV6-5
AGKGDLDNQPQH
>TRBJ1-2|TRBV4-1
ASSPQARDYGYT
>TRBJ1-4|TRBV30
AWSGTVNEKLF
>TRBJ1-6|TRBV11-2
ASTTDRGKYSPLH
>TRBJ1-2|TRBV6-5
ASTNGGFYGYT
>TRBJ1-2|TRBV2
ASSEEPGQGFPRLPYGYT
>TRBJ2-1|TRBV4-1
ASSQVWRDEQF
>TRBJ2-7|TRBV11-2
ASSLQLGSYEQY
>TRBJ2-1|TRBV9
ASSVSYAGHNEQF
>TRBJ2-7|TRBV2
ATPGTGGNEQY
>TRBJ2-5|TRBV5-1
ASRRGGETQY
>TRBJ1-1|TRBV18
ASSREADGTEAF